Listed below are T cell receptor beta chains from one sample, sequenced in a study of cytomegalovirus exposure and HLA in healthy donors. Some clones are missing from TCRdb's copy, which holds only in-frame ones; the method was immunoSEQ multiplex PCR. The sample comprises approximately 160,000 clones, 65% to 85% of which are singletons, and around 2.8% rests with the top ten. The material sequenced was PBMCs. The receptor set was obtained from a woman aged 40 to 50 in good health and CMV-seropositive. CDR3s include the opening cysteine and the closing phenylalanine or tryptophan. Expanded clones are given a class, and other clones once, few, many or no size at all.

V gene,clone size,CDR3 protein
TRBV5-4,-,CASSPARTGGYNEQFF
TRBV10-3,-,CAISGEGVAEAFF
TRBV7-9,-,CASSFPTTAEQYF
TRBV7-2,-,CASRQAGSSYNEQFF
TRBV4-1,-,CASSARTSGTYEQYF
TRBV5-4,-,CASSSKDRGDDEQYF
TRBV2,-,CASSQQGAGLEQYF
TRBV7-9,-,CASSFGQGYYNEQFF
TRBV7-8,-,CASSLAPTGSSHEQYF
TRBV10-3,-,CAISEWGMNTEAFF
TRBV7-9,few,CASSLEGTGIYGYTF
TRBV7-9,few,CASSLELAGTYEQYF
TRBV7-9,few,CASSRSGQNGYTF
TRBV10-1,-,CASSENRGFDEQYF
TRBV29-1,-,CSVTTNYEQYF
TRBV11-3,-,CASSPGLAGAKDTQYF
TRBV10-3,-,CAIGQAGGEKLFF
TRBV28,-,CASSLGSGTDTQYF
TRBV2,-,CASSASGGDTDTQYF
TRBV7-2,-,CASSSYGYEQYF
TRBV7-2,few,CASSLAYGRNTEAFF
TRBV27,-,CASSSGTAYYEQYF
TRBV7-9,-,CASSPAGEGNTIYF
TRBV5-1,-,CASSLQASSTDTQYF
TRBV6-5,-,CASSLRTSGSYEQYF
TRBV7-2,-,CASSQATANEKLFF
TRBV7-2,-,CASSPHTDTQYF
TRBV5-1,-,CASSREGQGNQPQHF
TRBV19,-,CASSVPSGGAEAFF
TRBV11-2,-,CASSGTSGLQGTQYF
TRBV29-1,-,CSAATPSGTQYF
TRBV4-3,-,CASSQEVATSGRRNEQFF
TRBV7-8,once,CASSLVTSGGRETQYF
TRBV10-2,-,CASSESTEGQYF
TRBV7-2,-,CASSLAREGNTIYF
TRBV2,-,CASSDSGLAGGPGNEQFF
TRBV10-2,-,CASSAGTAEETQYF
TRBV30,-,CAWSAPDRDVGELFF
TRBV12-2,-,CASRLAGQGRSYGYTF
TRBV2,-,CASREGRLAVNNEQFF
TRBV7-2,-,CASRLTSGAPDTQYF
TRBV9,-,CASSEGQLMNQPQHF
TRBV6-1,-,CASSASRGLNEKLFF
TRBV7-2,-,CASSLGQGSNYEQYF
TRBV6-6,-,CASSSNGAGELFF
TRBV7-2,once,CASSQGANYGYTF
TRBV11-2,few,CASSLETGDTYEQYF
TRBV4-3,once,CASSQELGRETKLAKNIQYF
TRBV5-1,once,CASSPGGTAFQETQYF
TRBV4-1,-,CASSQEHYTHYEQYF